The sequence of this T cell receptor beta chain was determined in a study of identical twins. Study-level findings and limits: Twins' excess sharing was less marked for out-of-frame beta sequences. A lower insertion count was a feature of abundant cord blood beta clonotypes, with no such feature in memory repertoires. Out-of-frame alpha sequences shared between twins exhibited an excess of low generation probability.

TCRdb reprocessed the 5' RACE reads with MiXCR, giving one entry per CDR3 protein. The table has under 400,000 distinct CDR3 sequences, approximately 8.8% seen once. Everyone who gave samples was a healthy Caucasian. This clonotype was seen many times. Its cognate antigen is unknown. Sequenced material: naive T cells sorted from blood. This TCR came from a woman in her forties or fifties in good health.

CDR3 sequence reads: CASSFQSPTEAFF. The CDR3 nucleotides are TGCGCCAGCAGCTTTCAATCGCCCACTGAAGCTTTCTTT. The rearrangement uses TRBV5-1 and TRBJ1-1; D remains ambiguous. The ends were cut back, 2 bases at V and 4 bases at J, with 9 bases in the middle. This CDR3 comprises 13 residues. Germline CDR1 reads SGHRS; CDR2 reads YFSETQ.